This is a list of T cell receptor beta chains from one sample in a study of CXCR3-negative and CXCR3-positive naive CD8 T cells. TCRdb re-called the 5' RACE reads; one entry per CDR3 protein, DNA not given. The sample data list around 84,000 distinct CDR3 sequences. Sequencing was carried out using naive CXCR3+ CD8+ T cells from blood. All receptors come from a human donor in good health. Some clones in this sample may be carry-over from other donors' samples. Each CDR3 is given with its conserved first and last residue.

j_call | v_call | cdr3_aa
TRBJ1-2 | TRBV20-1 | CSARDTGPNYGYTF
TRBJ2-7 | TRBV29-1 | CSVAGLAGFYEQYF
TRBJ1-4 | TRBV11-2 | CASSLEATNEKLFF
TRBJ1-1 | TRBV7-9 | CASSGTALNTEAFF
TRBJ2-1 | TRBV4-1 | CASTTGTSYNEQFF
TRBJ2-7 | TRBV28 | CASSFPSSGGTYEQYF
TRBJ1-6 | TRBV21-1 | CASSTTRRSLNSPLHF
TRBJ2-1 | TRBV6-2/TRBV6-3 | CASSPLFAGGYNEQFF
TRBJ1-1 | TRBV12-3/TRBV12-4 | CASSLTGWNTEAFF
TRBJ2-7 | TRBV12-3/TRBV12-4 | CASSPLAGEWYEQYF
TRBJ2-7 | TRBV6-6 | CASSYSRGGLTDEQYF
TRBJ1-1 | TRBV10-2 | CASRDRGMNTEAFF
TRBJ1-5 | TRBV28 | CASSWANQPQHF
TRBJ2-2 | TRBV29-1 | CSVGRTNTGELFF
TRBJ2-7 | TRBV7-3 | CASSFRHMRGFRNEQYF
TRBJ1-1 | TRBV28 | CASRQTEDRGMNTEAFF
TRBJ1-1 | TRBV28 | CASSLEGSGTTEAFF
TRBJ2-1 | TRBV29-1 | CSVGGTGGYNEQFF
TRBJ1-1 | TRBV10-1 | CASKDGGTEAFF
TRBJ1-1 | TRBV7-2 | CASSLGGTENTEAFF
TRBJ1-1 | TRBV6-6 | CASSLTGTEAFF
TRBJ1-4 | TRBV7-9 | CASSHRGSNEKLFF
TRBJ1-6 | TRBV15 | CATSRDPGPPLHF
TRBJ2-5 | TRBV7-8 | CASTQGAGETQYF
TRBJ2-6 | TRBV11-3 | CASSDTSGANVLTF
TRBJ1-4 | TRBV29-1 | CSGIKEGPTEKLFF
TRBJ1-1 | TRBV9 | CASSGPPRQMNTEAFF
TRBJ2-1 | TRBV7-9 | CASSLVSDSNEQFF
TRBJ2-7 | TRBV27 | CASSYTGDTYEQYF
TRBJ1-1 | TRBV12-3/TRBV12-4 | CASQGLGTEALF
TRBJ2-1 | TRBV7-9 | CASSSLDRGIYNEQFF
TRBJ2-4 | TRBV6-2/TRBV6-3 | CASCQKAVAKNIQYF
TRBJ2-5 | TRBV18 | CASLDHLSDRGETQYF
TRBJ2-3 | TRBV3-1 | CASSQLSADTQYF
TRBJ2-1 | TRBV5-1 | CASSLGPHNEQFF
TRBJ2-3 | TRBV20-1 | CSAREIDTQYF
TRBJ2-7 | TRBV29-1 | CSVTYPGPFAYEQYF
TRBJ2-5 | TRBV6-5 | CASSYFGGAGETQYF